This T cell receptor (beta chain) was identified during a study of response to subunit inactivated influenza vaccine. The table lists this clonotype with a few counts. A single record per CDR3 protein comes from TCRdb applying MiXCR to the RT-PCR reads. The data show 550,000 to 600,000 distinct CDR3 sequences, with 10% to 15% seen just once and 10% held by the top ten. With 0 bases clipped from V and 5 bases from J, the junction kept 10 bases outside the gene matches. The CDR3 sequence is 16 residues long. CDR1 DFQATT and CDR2 SNEGSKA come from the germline V gene (reference sequence). Sequencing used PBMCs from blood, obtained on the day of vaccination. The TCR originated in a man aged 45 to 65 who received an inactivated influenza vaccine. The chain combines TRBV20-1 with TRBJ1-1, with 9 bases matching TRBD1. CDR3 region: CSARELGGQGWTEAFF. The CDR3 nucleotides read TGCAGTGCTAGAGAGCTAGGGGGACAGGGATGGACTGAAGCTTTCTTT.